What follows are 27 T cell receptor beta chains derived from one specimen sequenced in a study of identical twins. A single record per CDR3 protein comes from TCRdb applying MiXCR to the 5' RACE reads. This table has approximately 630,000 distinct CDR3 sequences, just over 7% appearing once. This sample was shared with a second study, whose subject was yellow fever vaccine responses in identical twins.

The sample was PBMCs. These receptors all come from a young woman in good health.

This clonotype has just a few counts. The chain is built from TRBV28 and TRBJ2-5; D unresolved. This CDR3 has 15 amino acids. Germline CDR1 is MDHEN and CDR2 is SYDVKM. V shed 10 bases and J shed 2 bases, with 20 bases lying between them. CDR3 protein: CANLKAGRQQETQYF. CDR3 coding DNA: TGTGCCAACTTAAAGGCCGGACGCCAACAAGAGACCCAGTACTTC.

This clonotype was counted a few times. The rearrangement joins TRBV4-1 to TRBJ1-1; D is undetermined. Trimming left V 1 base short and J 0 bases short, with 9 bases between. There are 15 residues in the CDR3. Germline assignment: CDR1 MGHRA and CDR2 YSYEKL. This chain's CDR3 is CASSQVDQMNTEAFF. The CDR3 DNA reads as TGCGCCAGCAGCCAAGTTGACCAAATGAACACTGAAGCTTTCTTT.

This clonotype appeared many times. This chain links TRBV12-3 or TRBV12-4 with TRBJ1-1; D possibly corresponds to TRBD1 (6 bases). Trimming cost V 3 bases and J 2 bases, with 13 bases left between them. CDR3 length: 15 residues. The CDR3 sequence is CASSFSGGRNTEAFF. The DNA of the CDR3 is TGTGCCAGCAGTTTCTCGGGGGGGCGCAACACTGAAGCTTTCTTT.

This clonotype was detected only a few times. The chain recombines TRBV2 with TRBJ2-2; 11 positions agree with TRBD2. The V gene end was trimmed by 6 bases and the J gene end by 7 bases; junction bases not matched to a gene: 7. CDR3 length: 15 amino acids. Looked up from germline, CDR1 is SNHLY and CDR2 is FYNNEI. The CDR3 region is CASRPSGGIYGELFF. The CDR3 coding sequence is TGTGCCAGCAGGCCTAGCGGGGGGATATACGGGGAGCTGTTTTTT. The entire variable domain, with the rest obtained from reference TRBV2 and TRBJ2-2, is as follows: EPEVTQTPSHQVTQMGQEVILRCVPISNHLYFYWYRQILGQKVEFLVSFYNNEISEKSEIFDDQFSVERPDGSNFTLKIRSTKLEDSAMYFCASRPSGGIYGELFFGEGSRLTVL.

The chain recombines TRBV2 with TRBJ2-2, with TRBD1 matching 10 bases. CDR1 SNHLY and CDR2 FYNNEI come from the germline V gene. The CDR3 is 17 amino acids. Trimming took 5 bases from V and 1 from J; bases not matched to a gene: 7. The CDR3 loop reads CASSTDRGLGNTGELFF. The CDR3, as DNA: TGTGCCAGCAGTACCGACAGGGGGCTGGGGAACACCGGGGAGCTGTTTTTT.

Only a few counts were recorded for this clonotype. This chain joins TRBV12-3 or TRBV12-4 and TRBJ2-7, with 8 bases lining up with TRBD1. The V gene end was trimmed by 7 bases and the J gene end by 2 bases; junction bases not matched to a gene: 7. This CDR3 spans 14 amino acids. CDR3 sequence reads: CASKATGGPYEQYF. DNA for the CDR3: TGTGCCAGCAAGGCCACAGGGGGACCCTACGAGCAGTACTTC.

The chain combines TRBV6-5 with TRBJ2-7; D gene ambiguous. V was shortened by 2 bases and J by 3 bases, with 11 bases between the two germline ends. The CDR3 is made up of 14 amino acids. Germline V lookup: CDR1 MNHEY, CDR2 SVGAGI. The CDR3 here is CASSYELCYYEQYF. DNA for the CDR3: TGTGCCAGCAGTTACGAACTATGCTACTACGAGCAGTACTTC.

This clonotype has only a few counts. CDR3 nucleotides: TGTGCCAGCAGTCCGCCAACGGGACTAGCGGGAGTGAAGACCCAGTACTTC. It codes for CASSPPTGLAGVKTQYF. The chain uses TRBV12-3 or TRBV12-4 and TRBJ2-5, with TRBD2 matching over 14 bases. The V segment lost 5 bases and the J segment 6 bases; nucleotides outside the gene matches: 11. The CDR3 is 17 amino acids.

The rearrangement links TRBV3-1 to TRBJ2-1; 11 bases map to TRBD2. The V gene end was trimmed by 1 base and the J gene end by 9 bases; junction bases not matched to a gene: 5. Germline CDR1 is LGHDT and CDR2 is YNNKEL (reference sequence). This CDR3 contains 15 residues. In nucleotides, the CDR3 is TGTGCCAGCAGCCAAGTAGCGGGGGGGCCGGGTGAGCAGTTCTTC. It encodes CASSQVAGGPGEQFF.

This clonotype has ten or more counts. The chain combines TRBV28 with TRBJ2-7; 7 nucleotides line up with TRBD1. There are 13 residues in the CDR3. V shed 3 bases and J 2 bases; nucleotides not matched to a gene: 1. In germline, CDR1 is MDHEN, CDR2 SYDVKM. Written as DNA, the CDR3 is TGTGCCAGCAGTTTCCAGGGGGCCTACGAGCAGTACGTC. The encoded protein is CASSFQGAYEQYV.

The gene calls are TRBV7-3 and TRBJ2-2, with 7 nucleotides matching TRBD1. The CDR3 runs to 15 residues. Unmatched junction bases numbered 10, after V lost 5 bases and J lost 7 bases. In germline, CDR1 is SGHTA, CDR2 FQGTGA. In DNA form, the CDR3 reads TGTGCCAGCAGCCAGTCGACAGGGAACGTCGGGGAGCTGTTTTTT. It specifies CASSQSTGNVGELFF.

There are a few counts of this clonotype. V and J are TRBV20-1 and TRBJ2-1; 13 nucleotides agree with TRBD2. The V gene end was trimmed by 6 bases and the J gene end by 8 bases; junction bases not matched to a gene: 10. This CDR3 region has 15 residues. Germline V gives CDR1 DFQATT, CDR2 SNEGSKA (reference sequence). CDR3 nucleotide sequence: TGCAGTGCGCCTCCTGGGACTAGCGGGGTCGATGAGCAGTTCTTC. Its protein is CSAPPGTSGVDEQFF.

In its sample, this clonotype was seen a few times. The rearrangement uses TRBV10-2 and TRBJ2-3; 9 bases are shared with TRBD2. The CDR3 runs to 18 residues. The J segment lost 5 bases and the V segment lost 11 bases, leaving 23 bases of the junction unmatched. The germline gives CDR1 WSHSY, CDR2 SAAADI. This CDR3 reads CAARGYSAGGTRGDTQYF. CDR3 nucleotide sequence: TGCGCCGCGAGGGGATACTCAGCGGGGGGCACCCGGGGAGATACGCAGTATTTT.

This clonotype has ten or more counts. The chain uses TRBV6-1 and TRBJ2-3; 8 bases line up with TRBD2. There are 15 residues in the CDR3. V shed 7 bases and J 0 bases; nucleotides not matched to a gene: 6. The V gene's germline CDR1 is MNHNS and CDR2 SASEGT. CDR3 nucleotides: TGTGCCAGCAAATCCCGGGGGGGCAGCACAGATACGCAGTATTTT. Translating gives CASKSRGGSTDTQYF.

The chain joins TRBV5-8 to TRBJ2-1; 7 bases fit TRBD2. CDR1 SGHTS and CDR2 YDEGEE come from the germline V gene. The trim removed 0 bases at V and 4 bases at J, leaving 7 bases unmatched. The length of the CDR3 is 16 residues. The CDR3 bases are TGTGCCAGCAGCTTGGTAGGTAGCGGGCAGTACAATGAGCAGTTCTTC. This gives the protein CASSLVGSGQYNEQFF.

This clonotype came up many times. V gene TRBV5-1 combines with J gene TRBJ2-5, with D perhaps TRBD1 or TRBD2 (5 bases each). CDR1 and CDR2 from the germline V gene are SGHRS and YFSETQ. V lost 4 bases and J lost 3, with 16 bases in between. The CDR3 totals 15 residues. CDR3 sequence: CASSPTGRWEETQYF. In nucleotides, the CDR3 is TGCGCCAGCAGCCCAACGGGACGGTGGGAAGAGACCCAGTACTTC.

This clonotype was counted between two and nine times. The chain couples TRBV5-1 to TRBJ2-1; TRBD2 agrees at 14 bases. Germline CDR1 reads SGHRS; CDR2 reads YFSETQ. Trimming at V came to 0 bases and at J to 8 bases, leaving 10 bases not matched to a gene. The CDR3 covers 18 residues. CDR3 loop: CASSLEGGGTSGRDEQFF. CDR3 nucleotide sequence: TGCGCCAGCAGCTTGGAAGGGGGCGGGACTAGCGGGAGAGATGAGCAGTTCTTC.

This chain connects TRBV20-1 to TRBJ1-1; D unclear. The germline V gene has CDR1 DFQATT and CDR2 SNEGSKA (reference sequence). The CDR3 is made up of 15 amino acids. Trimming removed 0 bases at V and 1 base at J, with 12 bases between. CDR3 amino acids: CSARDGEFKNTEAFF. The CDR3, as DNA: TGCAGTGCTAGAGACGGGGAGTTTAAGAACACTGAAGCTTTCTTT.

V is TRBV7-3 and J is TRBJ2-7; the match to TRBD1 covers 10 bases. The CDR3 has 15 amino acids. CDR1 SGHTA and CDR2 FQGTGA come from the germline V gene. V lost 2 bases and J lost 2; bases outside the gene matches: 3. CDR3 in amino acids: CASSLLGQGPYEQYF. CDR3 coding DNA: TGTGCCAGCAGCTTATTGGGACAGGGGCCCTACGAGCAGTACTTC.

This clonotype was detected a few times. The V gene is TRBV15, the J gene TRBJ1-2; D uncertain. Germline V gene data show CDR1 as LNHNV and CDR2 as YYDKDF (reference sequence). This CDR3 region has 10 residues. The ends were cut back, 6 bases at V and 2 bases at J, with 1 base in the middle. The CDR3 DNA reads TGTGCCACCAGAAACTATGGCTACACCTTC. Its translation: CATRNYGYTF.

This clonotype has only a few counts. The V gene is TRBV12-3 or TRBV12-4, the J gene TRBJ2-2; D unresolved. V was clipped by 3 bases and J by 2 bases, with 10 bases between them. The CDR3 runs 15 residues. In DNA form, the CDR3 reads TGTGCCAGCAGTTTGAACTTCTTTAACACCGGGGAGCTGTTTTTT. Its translation is CASSLNFFNTGELFF.

The gene calls are TRBV4-1 and TRBJ2-5; possibly TRBD2 for D (5 bases). This CDR3 comprises 13 residues. Trimming took off 8 bases at V and 2 bases at J, with 12 bases between the two ends. Germline CDR1 is MGHRA and CDR2 is YSYEKL. CDR3 protein: CASGGLLQETQYF. The CDR3, as DNA: TGCGCCAGCGGCGGACTGTTACAAGAGACCCAGTACTTC.

This clonotype turned up a few times. The V gene is TRBV7-9, the J gene TRBJ2-7; the D is unclear. The V end lost 5 bases, the J end lost 0 bases, and 11 bases lay between the germline ends. The germline CDR1 and CDR2 sequences are SEHNR and FQNEAQ (reference sequence). This CDR3 region has 14 residues. The CDR3, as DNA: TGTGCCAGCAGCCCCCGCTCGAGCTCCTACGAGCAGTACTTC. Amino acids: CASSPRSSSYEQYF.

In this sample, this clonotype turned up a few times. CDR3 bases: TGCAGTGCTAGGGGGGGGGACTTGTCCTACAATGAGCAGTTCTTC. It encodes CSARGGDLSYNEQFF. This chain uses TRBV20-1 with TRBJ2-1; 7 positions agree with TRBD2. Losses at the gene ends were 3 bases for V and 1 base for J; bases not matched to a gene: 6. This CDR3 has 15 amino acids. CDR1 and CDR2 from the germline V gene are DFQATT and SNEGSKA (reference sequence).

This clonotype was observed a few times. The chain combines TRBV11-2 with TRBJ1-2; D is possibly TRBD1 (6 bases). The germline V gene encodes CDR1 SGHAT and CDR2 FQNNGV. Trimming removed 5 bases from V and 5 bases from J, with 24 bases in between. CDR3 length equals 17 residues. For the CDR3, the DNA is TGTGCCAGCAGCCAAAGGGGGACGGTGGCAACTGATTATGGCTACACCTTC. It is translated as CASSQRGTVATDYGYTF.

The V call is TRBV6-2 or TRBV6-3, the J call TRBJ2-3; D is unclear. Germline V lookup: CDR1 MNHEY, CDR2 SVGEGT. V was trimmed by 5 bases and J by 2 bases, leaving 11 bases between them. The CDR3 extends over 14 amino acids. The CDR3 nucleotides read TGTGCCAGCAGTCACGCTAGATTCACAGATACGCAGTATTTT. This encodes CASSHARFTDTQYF.

This clonotype was recorded a few times. The chain employs TRBV24-1 and TRBJ2-6, with D uncertain. The V end was cut by 4 bases, the J end by 0 bases, with 9 bases between. The CDR3 covers 16 residues. Per the germline V gene, CDR1 is KGHDR and CDR2 is SFDVKD. In DNA, the CDR3 is TGTGCCACCAGTGAGGCAGGCCCCTCTGGGGCCAACGTCCTGACTTTC. The encoded protein is CATSEAGPSGANVLTF.